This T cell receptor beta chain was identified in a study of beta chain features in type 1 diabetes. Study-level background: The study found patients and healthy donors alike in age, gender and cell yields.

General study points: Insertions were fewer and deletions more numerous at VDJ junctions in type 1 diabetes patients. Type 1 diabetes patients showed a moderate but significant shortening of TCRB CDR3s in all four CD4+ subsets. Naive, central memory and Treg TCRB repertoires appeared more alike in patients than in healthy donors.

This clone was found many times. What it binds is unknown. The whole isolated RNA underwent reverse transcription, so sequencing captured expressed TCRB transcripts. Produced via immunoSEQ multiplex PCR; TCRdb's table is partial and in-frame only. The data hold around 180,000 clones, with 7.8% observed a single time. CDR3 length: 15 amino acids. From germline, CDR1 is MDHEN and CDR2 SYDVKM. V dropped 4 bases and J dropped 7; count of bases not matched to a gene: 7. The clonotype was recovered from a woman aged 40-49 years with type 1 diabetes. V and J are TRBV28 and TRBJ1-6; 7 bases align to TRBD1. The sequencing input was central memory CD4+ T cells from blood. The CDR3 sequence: CASSSPEGANSPLHF. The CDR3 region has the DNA TGTGCCAGCAGTTCTCCGGAGGGGGCAAATTCACCCCTCCACTTT.